This record concerns one T cell receptor (beta chain) sequence. Antigen specificity is unknown. CDR3 length: 12 residues. CDR1 and CDR2 from the germline V gene are SGDLS and YYNGEE. V gave up 4 bases and J gave up 1 base, with 5 bases separating them. The data derive from a study of a mutant IDH1 vaccine in newly diagnosed glioma. Assay: immunoSEQ multiplex PCR; the TCRdb copy retains only in-frame clones and omits some. The profile shows fewer than 40,000 clones, about four fifths of them singletons. Time point reported: week 47, end of study. All doses held 300 ug of mutant IDH1 20-mer peptide, with topical imiquimod.

The sequence derives from a man aged 30 to 39 with glioma. The J gene is TRBJ1-1, the V gene TRBV9; D is possibly TRBD1 (5 bases). Sequences were derived from PBMCs, sampled from a glioma patient whose treatment included an IDH1 peptide vaccine. The CDR3 is CASSQGNTEAFF. The DNA for the CDR3 is TGTGCCAGCAGCCAGGGGAACACTGAAGCTTTCTTT.